Shown below are 15 T cell receptor beta chains from a single sample sequenced in a study of CD4 T cells in relation to SARS-CoV-2 and coronaviruses. Antigen specificity for these receptors is unknown. Before the COVID-19 pandemic, during about 2010-2018, CD4+ T cells were taken from unexposed donors. Isolation of CD4+ T cells took place after approximately 11 days in culture. This table comes from immunoSEQ multiplex PCR, and its TCRdb copy is limited to in-frame clones, with some not included. The sample lists more than 20,000 clones; 76% were seen once. Specimen: CD4+ T cells from PBMCs, cultured in vitro. The receptor source for this set is a human donor in good health.

This clone was counted a few times. The chain joins TRBV11-3 to TRBJ2-5; perhaps TRBD1 as D (6 bases). The CDR3 runs 15 residues. V was shortened by 1 base and J by 3 bases, with 12 bases between the two germline ends. The germline V gene has CDR1 SGHNT and CDR2 YENEEA. The CDR3 nucleotides are TGTGCCAGCAGCTTAGGGGCCGGGACAAAAGAGACCCAGTACTTC. Protein sequence: CASSLGAGTKETQYF.

The J gene is TRBJ1-1, the V gene TRBV6-4, with D possibly being TRBD1 (6 bases). Trimming left V 5 bases short and J 1 base short, with 11 bases between. Germline CDR1 is MRHNA and CDR2 is SNTAGT. The CDR3 runs to 14 residues. The CDR3 coding sequence is TGTGCCAGCAGTACCGAGACAGGGAACACTGAAGCTTTCTTT. Translating it yields CASSTETGNTEAFF.

The rearrangement links TRBV20-1 to TRBJ1-1; no reliable D call. This CDR3 is 12 amino acids long. In germline, CDR1 is DFQATT, CDR2 SNEGSKA (reference sequence). Trimming removed 3 bases at V and 6 bases at J, with 11 bases between. The DNA for the CDR3 is TGCAGTGCTAGTCCGGGGTTGGCTGAAGCTTTCTTT. It yields the protein CSASPGLAEAFF.

V gene TRBV5-1 combines with J gene TRBJ1-2; D gene uncertain. From germline, CDR1 is SGHRS and CDR2 YFSETQ. The V and J ends lost 0 bases and 4 bases respectively, with 13 bases between them. The CDR3 contains 15 residues. Written as DNA, the CDR3 is TGCGCCAGCAGCTTGGAGGCCGCCGCCGCCTATGGCTACACCTTC. Protein: CASSLEAAAAYGYTF.

This sequence joins TRBV2 and TRBJ2-7; no reliable D call. Trimming left V 5 bases short and J 3 bases short, with 11 bases between. Germline V lookup: CDR1 SNHLY, CDR2 FYNNEI. The CDR3 extends over 13 amino acids. The CDR3 nucleotides are TGTGCCAGCAGTCGAACAGACGTCTACGAGCAGTACTTC. It translates to CASSRTDVYEQYF.

This rearrangement joins TRBV19 to TRBJ2-7; 10 nucleotides match TRBD1. The germline CDR1 and CDR2 sequences are LNHDA and SQIVND (reference sequence). V trimming: 2 bases; J trimming: 4 bases; junction bases outside the gene matches: 2. There are 14 residues in the CDR3. The CDR3 protein is CASSILGQGYEQYF. The CDR3 coding sequence is TGTGCCAGTAGTATACTGGGACAGGGGTACGAGCAGTACTTC.

The gene calls are TRBV18 and TRBJ2-5, with D possibly being TRBD2 (6 bases). The germline V gene encodes CDR1 KGHSH and CDR2 LQKENI. The CDR3 extends over 14 amino acids. V dropped 2 bases and J dropped 1 base, with 8 bases sitting between them. CDR3 nucleotide sequence: TGTGCCAGCTCACCAGGGACTCCCCAAGAGACCCAGTACTTC. Residues: CASSPGTPQETQYF.

Here the CDR3 reads CASSLTGTSTEAFF. The CDR3, as DNA: TGTGCCAGCAGTTTAACCGGGACGAGCACTGAAGCTTTCTTT. This rearrangement joins TRBV27 to TRBJ1-1; TRBD1 is a possible D gene (5 bases). Looked up from germline, CDR1 is MNHEY and CDR2 is SMNVEV (reference sequence). The V end lost 2 bases, the J end lost 4 bases, and 11 bases lay between the germline ends. The CDR3 has 14 residues.

This chain uses TRBV3-1 (or the pseudogene TRBV3-2) with TRBJ2-1, with D possibly TRBD2 on 7 matching bases. This CDR3 has 16 amino acids. Germline values: CDR1 LGHDT, CDR2 YNNKEL (reference sequence). V dropped 3 bases and J dropped 0 bases, with 12 bases sitting between them. The CDR3: CASSQGGGSSYNEQFF. The CDR3 DNA is TGTGCCAGCAGCCAGGGGGGCGGGAGCTCCTACAATGAGCAGTTCTTC.

The chain combines TRBV11-2 with TRBJ2-1; D remains unclear. The CDR3 totals 14 residues. V was pared by 4 bases and J by 8 bases, with 15 bases between. Germline V gene data show CDR1 as SGHAT and CDR2 as FQNNGV. CDR3 coding DNA: TGTGCCAGCAGCTCCCCGCGCAAGGTCTATGAGCAGTTCTTC. Protein product: CASSSPRKVYEQFF.

V usage is TRBV6-5 and J usage is TRBJ1-1; D remains unclear. Looked up from germline, CDR1 is MNHEY and CDR2 is SVGAGI. The ends were cut back, 6 bases at V and 5 bases at J, with 10 bases in the middle. The CDR3 runs to 12 residues. The CDR3 region has the DNA TGTGCCAGCAGCGCACAACGGACTGAAGCTTTCTTT. Its protein product is CASSAQRTEAFF.

The gene calls are TRBV18 and TRBJ2-1; possibly TRBD1 or TRBD2 for D (5 bases each). The CDR3 length is 13 residues. Trimming cost V 3 bases and J 9 bases, with 12 bases left between them. The germline gives CDR1 KGHSH, CDR2 LQKENI. The CDR3 sequence: CASSPGPRGEQFF. Here the CDR3 DNA reads TGTGCCAGCTCACCTGGACCGAGGGGTGAGCAGTTCTTC.

The chain employs TRBV10-3 and TRBJ1-3; 10 bases align to TRBD1. There are 17 residues in the CDR3. Per the germline V gene, CDR1 is ENHRY and CDR2 is SYGVKD. V dropped 4 bases and J dropped 4; count of bases not matched to a gene: 10. CDR3 sequence: CAISGDSGTGEGNTIYF. The CDR3 coding sequence is TGTGCCATCAGTGGAGACTCCGGGACAGGGGAGGGAAACACCATATATTTT.

This clone was detected only a few times. The chain links TRBV5-6 to TRBJ1-1; 12 bases are a match to TRBD1. The germline CDR1 and CDR2 sequences are SGHDT and YYEEEE. The trim removed 5 bases at V and 4 bases at J, leaving 12 bases unmatched. The CDR3 covers 17 residues. The CDR3 nucleotides are TGTGCCAGCAGACGCCGACCGGGACAGGGGGCTTTCACTGAAGCTTTCTTT. It translates to CASRRRPGQGAFTEAFF.

The rearrangement uses TRBV30 and TRBJ2-2, with 7 positions matching TRBD1. The CDR3 loop spans 14 amino acids. V shed 2 bases, J shed 4 bases, and the junction held 4 bases outside the gene matches. Per germline, CDR1 GTSNPN and CDR2 SVGIG (reference sequence). Here the CDR3 DNA reads TGTGCCTGGAGTAAGAGGGGGCTCACCGGGGAGCTGTTTTTT. Translation gives CAWSKRGLTGELFF.